This entry describes one T cell receptor beta chain. The antigen remains unidentified. The CDR3 spans 16 residues. V gave up 5 bases and J gave up 6 bases; unmatched junction bases: 12. Germline-derived CDR1 and CDR2 are SGHRS and YFSETQ. Sequencing used immunoSEQ multiplex PCR; TCRdb keeps in-frame clones, though not all of them. The sample yields fewer than 110,000 clones, 80% to 95% seen once. The data derive from a study of siplizumab effects on memory and regulatory T cells. Study-level points and caveats: No naive or memory phenotype could be assigned to roughly 75-96% of proliferating clones. Alloreactive clones mapping to unstimulated subsets formed only a minor fraction. Controls showed an average of roughly 25% Treg-derived mappable alloreactive CD4+ clones, while siplizumab showed about 75%. Memory T cells appeared less diverse than naive cells, which seemed to contribute substantially to alloresponse.

Sequences were obtained from non-Treg CD4+ T cells sorted from blood. The chain has TRBV5-1 and TRBJ2-2; 8 positions match TRBD2. This sequence was found in a human donor in good health. Here the CDR3 DNA reads TGCGCCAGCAGAGATACGGGACTAGACCTCGCCGGGGAGCTGTTTTTT. Translated, it gives CASRDTGLDLAGELFF.